The 14 T cell receptor beta chains below were found in one sample sequenced in a study of OX40 agonist ivuxolimab in advanced cancers. This table comes from immunoSEQ multiplex PCR, and its TCRdb copy is limited to in-frame clones, with some not included. The repertoire holds 70,000 or so clones, around 90% seen once, with 0.5% to 0.55% in the top ten. Sequenced material: CD4+ or CD8+ T cells sorted from blood, taken in a trial of the OX40 agonist ivuxolimab. These receptors originate from an adult with an advanced solid tumor such as melanoma, head and neck, liver or kidney cancer.

The chain carries TRBV7-2 and TRBJ1-5; 10 nucleotides match TRBD1. Looked up from germline, CDR1 is SGHTA and CDR2 is FQGNSA. V lost 5 bases and J lost 6; bases outside the gene matches: 10. The CDR3 extends over 16 amino acids. This CDR3 reads CASSPLSTGGRQPQHF. CDR3 nucleotide sequence: TGTGCCAGCAGCCCGCTATCGACAGGGGGCCGTCAGCCCCAGCATTTT. Using reference TRBV7-2 and TRBJ1-5 for the parts outside the CDR3, the full variable domain is GAGVSQSPSNKVTEKGKDVELRCDPISGHTALYWYRQSLGQGLEFLIYFQGNSAPDKSGLPSDRFSAERTGGSVSTLTIQRTQQEDSAVYLCASSPLSTGGRQPQHFGDGTRLSIL.

The chain uses TRBV7-2 and TRBJ1-4; TRBD1 matches 8 bases. Germline loops: CDR1 SGHTA, CDR2 FQGNSA. The CDR3 has 15 amino acids. The V and J ends lost 4 bases and 8 bases, in that order; junction bases with no gene match: 9. The CDR3 region has the DNA TGTGCCAGCAGCTACCAGGGGGCGCGGGAAGAAAAACTGTTTTTT. Its protein is CASSYQGAREEKLFF. Looking up the rest from reference TRBV7-2 and TRBJ1-4 gives the full variable domain: GAGVSQSPSNKVTEKGKDVELRCDPISGHTALYWYRQSLGQGLEFLIYFQGNSAPDKSGLPSDRFSAERTGGSVSTLTIQRTQQEDSAVYLCASSYQGAREEKLFFGSGTQLSVL.

J is TRBJ2-7 and V is TRBV5-1; TRBD1 agrees at 9 bases. This CDR3 has 15 residues. The germline CDR1 and CDR2 sequences are SGHRS and YFSETQ. Losses at the gene ends were 0 bases for V and 2 bases for J; bases not matched to a gene: 3. CDR3 residues: CASSLGTGVTYEQYF. CDR3 in DNA: TGCGCCAGCAGCTTGGGGACAGGGGTCACCTACGAGCAGTACTTC. Based on the CDR3 plus reference TRBV5-1 and TRBJ2-7, the full variable domain is KAGVTQTPRYLIKTRGQQVTLSCSPISGHRSVSWYQQTPGQGLQFLFEYFSETQRNKGNFPGRFSGRQFSNSRSEMNVSTLELGDSALYLCASSLGTGVTYEQYFGPGTRLTVT.

The rearrangement joins TRBV28 to TRBJ2-1; D remains ambiguous. Between the trimmed V and J ends, which lost 10 bases and 4 bases, there was a span of 8 bases. There are 11 residues in the CDR3. Germline-derived CDR1 and CDR2 are MDHEN and SYDVKM. The CDR3 DNA sequence: TGTGCCACCCAGGTTTACAATGAGCAGTTCTTC. Its translation is CATQVYNEQFF.

In this sample, this clone turned up a few times. The chain couples TRBV18 to TRBJ2-7; a weak D match, TRBD2 (5 bases). The CDR3 is 11 amino acids. V was pared by 3 bases and J by 9 bases, with 9 bases between. Germline CDR1 reads KGHSH; CDR2 reads LQKENI. CDR3 amino acids: CASSPDRGQYF. CDR3 nucleotides: TGTGCCAGCTCACCTGACCGGGGGCAGTACTTC.

V usage is TRBV11-3 and J usage is TRBJ2-1; 12 nucleotides line up with TRBD2. Germline CDR1 and CDR2: SGHNT and YENEEA. The CDR3 length is 18 residues. The trim removed 5 bases at V and 0 bases at J, leaving 8 bases unmatched. CDR3 coding DNA: TGTGCCAGCAGCCTTTCGGGACTAGCGGGCCGCTCCTACAATGAGCAGTTCTTC. Protein sequence: CASSLSGLAGRSYNEQFF. Full variable domain (rest looked up from reference TRBV11-3 and TRBJ2-1): EAGVVQSPRYKIIEKKQPVAFWCNPISGHNTLYWYLQNLGQGPELLIRYENEEAVDDSQLPKDRFSAERLKGVDSTLKIQPAELGDSAVYLCASSLSGLAGRSYNEQFFGPGTRLTVL.

This chain connects TRBV5-1 to TRBJ2-2, with TRBD2 matching over 11 bases. The CDR3 runs 15 residues. The V and J ends lost 4 bases and 4 bases, in that order; junction bases with no gene match: 3. The germline V gene encodes CDR1 SGHRS and CDR2 YFSETQ. CDR3 amino acids: CASSPGTSGTGELFF. The CDR3 DNA reads as TGCGCCAGCAGCCCGGGGACTAGCGGCACCGGGGAGCTGTTTTTT.

The chain's CDR3 is CASLSGGGDTQYF. Here the CDR3 DNA reads TGTGCCAGCCTTAGCGGAGGCGGGGATACGCAGTATTTT. The V gene is TRBV25-1, the J gene TRBJ2-3; perhaps TRBD2 as D (6 bases). CDR3 size: 13 residues. V was trimmed by 8 bases and J by 6 bases, leaving 15 bases between them. Germline-derived CDR1 and CDR2 are MGHDK and SYGVNS.

This clone has a handful of counts. This rearrangement joins TRBV19 to TRBJ2-4, with D hard to call. V lost 1 base and J 3 bases, leaving 7 bases between the germline ends. The CDR3 length is 14 residues. Looked up from germline, CDR1 is LNHDA and CDR2 is SQIVND (reference sequence). CDR3 sequence (DNA): TGTGCCAGTAGTATAGGGGGTGGCAAAAACATTCAGTACTTC. Translating gives CASSIGGGKNIQYF.

This sequence joins TRBV9 and TRBJ2-3; D remains unclear. V lost 1 base to trimming and J lost 3 bases, with 12 bases between them. Germline V gives CDR1 SGDLS, CDR2 YYNGEE. The CDR3 is 15 residues long. As DNA, the CDR3 is TGTGCCAGCAGCGTACGCGACTTCGGTACAGATACGCAGTATTTT. Encoded protein: CASSVRDFGTDTQYF.

The chain links TRBV5-4 to TRBJ2-1; D gene uncertain. This CDR3 has 13 amino acids. CDR1 is SGHNT and CDR2 is YYREEE in the germline V gene (reference sequence). Trimming shortened V by 1 base and J by 5 bases, and 7 bases separated the two germline ends. CDR3 amino acids: CASSLPVNNEQFF. The CDR3 DNA is TGTGCCAGCAGCTTGCCCGTGAACAATGAGCAGTTCTTC.

This chain uses TRBV7-9 with TRBJ2-6; no clear D gene. Trimming left V 3 bases short and J 0 bases short, with 9 bases between. The CDR3 runs 16 residues. Germline V CDR1 and CDR2: SEHNR, FQNEAQ (reference sequence). CDR3 nucleotides: TGTGCCAGCAGCTTCATTTATGTCTCTGGGGCCAACGTCCTGACTTTC. It translates to CASSFIYVSGANVLTF.

This clone appeared a single time. The chain has TRBV18 and TRBJ1-5; D might be TRBD1 (5 bases). Germline V gene sequence: CDR1 KGHSH, CDR2 LQKENI. Deletions cut 6 bases from V and 3 bases from J, with 12 bases between. The CDR3 contains 14 residues. The CDR3 is CASSPQGDNQPQHF. The DNA of the CDR3 is TGTGCCAGCTCGCCTCAGGGTGACAATCAGCCCCAGCATTTT.

V and J are TRBV4-2 and TRBJ2-2; D gene uncertain. Germline CDR1 and CDR2: LGHNA and YNFKEQ. CDR3 length: 14 residues. The V end lost 0 bases, the J end lost 3 bases, and 5 bases lay between the germline ends. CDR3 nucleotide sequence: TGTGCCAGCAGCCAAGAGGATGACACCGGGGAGCTGTTTTTT. Its translation: CASSQEDDTGELFF.